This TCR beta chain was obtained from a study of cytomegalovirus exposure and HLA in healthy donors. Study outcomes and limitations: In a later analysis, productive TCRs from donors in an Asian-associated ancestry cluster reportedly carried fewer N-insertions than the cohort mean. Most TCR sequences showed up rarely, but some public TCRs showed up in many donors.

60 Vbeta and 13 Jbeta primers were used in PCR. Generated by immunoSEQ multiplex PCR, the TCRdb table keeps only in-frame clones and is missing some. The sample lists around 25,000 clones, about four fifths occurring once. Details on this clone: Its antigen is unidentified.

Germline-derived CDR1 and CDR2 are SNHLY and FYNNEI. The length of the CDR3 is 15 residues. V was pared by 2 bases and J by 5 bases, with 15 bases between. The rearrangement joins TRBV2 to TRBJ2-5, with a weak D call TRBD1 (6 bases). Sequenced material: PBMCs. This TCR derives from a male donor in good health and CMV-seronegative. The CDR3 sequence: CASSEQGSTGETQYF. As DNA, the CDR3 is TGTGCCAGCAGTGAACAGGGGTCGACGGGGGAGACCCAGTACTTC.